This TCR beta chain was retrieved from a study of control samples from healthy donors and cancer patients. The ends were cut back, 1 base at V and 3 bases at J, with 10 bases in the middle. The CDR3 extends over 14 amino acids. Germline loops: CDR1 MGHRA, CDR2 YSYEKL. TCRdb's copy holds only in-frame clones and misses some; the assay was immunoSEQ multiplex PCR. Altogether roughly 370,000 clones are present, 80% to 95% being singletons, with the ten largest covering around 6.4%. Sequenced: PBMCs. The chain has TRBV4-1 and TRBJ2-7, with D unclear. This receptor was taken from a man aged 40-55 years with head and neck cancer. CDR3 DNA: TGCGCCAGCAGCCAAGTAGATAGGGTCTACGAGCAGTACTTC. It yields the protein CASSQVDRVYEQYF.